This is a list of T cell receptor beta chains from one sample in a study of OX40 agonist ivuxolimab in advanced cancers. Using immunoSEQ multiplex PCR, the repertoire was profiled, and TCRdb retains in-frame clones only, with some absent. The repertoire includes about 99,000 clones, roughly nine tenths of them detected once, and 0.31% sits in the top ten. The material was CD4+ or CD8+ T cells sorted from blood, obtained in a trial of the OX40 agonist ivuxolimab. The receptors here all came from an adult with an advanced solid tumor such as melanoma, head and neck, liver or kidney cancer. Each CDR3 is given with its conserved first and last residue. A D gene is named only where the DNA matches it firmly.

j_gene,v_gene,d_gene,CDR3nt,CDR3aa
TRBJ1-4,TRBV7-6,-,TGTGCCAGCAGCTTAGACCAATCCGGGACAAGTAATGAAAAACTGTTTTTT,CASSLDQSGTSNEKLFF
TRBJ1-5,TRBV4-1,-,TGCGCCAGCAGCCAGCGGTGGGGAATCCCCAGTCAGCCCCAGCATTTT,CASSQRWGIPSQPQHF
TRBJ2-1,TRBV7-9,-,TGTGCCAGCAGCGATTTACGGGCGGGACTTGGCAATGAGCAGTTCTTC,CASSDLRAGLGNEQFF
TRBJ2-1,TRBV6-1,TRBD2,TGTGCCATCAGTTCTAGCGGGAGCTCCTACAATGAGCAGTTCTTC,CAISSSGSSYNEQFF
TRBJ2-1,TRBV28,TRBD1,TGTGCCAGCGGGACAGCTGGTTGGGAGCAGTTCTTC,CASGTAGWEQFF
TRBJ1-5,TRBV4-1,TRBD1,TGCGCCAGCAGCCATCCGGACAGGGGTGGCCAGCCCCAGCATTTT,CASSHPDRGGQPQHF
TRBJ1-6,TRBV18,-,TGTGCCAGCTCATCACAGGGAGAAAATTCACCCCTCCACTTT,CASSSQGENSPLHF
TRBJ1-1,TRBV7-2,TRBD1,TGTGCCAGCAGCTTCCCCGGGACAGGGATGAACACTGAAGCTTTCTTT,CASSFPGTGMNTEAFF
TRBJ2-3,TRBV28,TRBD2,TGTGCCAGCAGTTTTCCCCGGGGAGTAGCGGGGACCACAGATACGCAGTATTTT,CASSFPRGVAGTTDTQYF
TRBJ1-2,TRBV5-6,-,TGTGCCAGCCGACAGCTTCATAACTATGGCTACACCTTC,CASRQLHNYGYTF
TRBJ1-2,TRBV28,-,TGTGCCAGCAGCAACGAGCTGACGGCCTATGGCTACACCTTC,CASSNELTAYGYTF
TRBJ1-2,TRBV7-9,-,TGTGCCACCGCCCAACAGGGCTTTGGCTACACCTTC,CATAQQGFGYTF
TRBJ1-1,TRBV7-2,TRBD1,TGTGCCAGCAGCTTACGACAGGGAAGATGGACTGAAGCTTTCTTT,CASSLRQGRWTEAFF
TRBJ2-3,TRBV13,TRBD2,TGTGCCAGCAGCCAACTAGCGGGAGGGCCAGATACGCAGTATTTT,CASSQLAGGPDTQYF
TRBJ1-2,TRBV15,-,TGTGCCACCAGCAGTGGTTTTGGCCCGGGCAATGGCTACACCTTC,CATSSGFGPGNGYTF
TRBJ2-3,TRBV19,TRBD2,TGTGCCAGTAGTAACTTAGCGGGAGATTTCACAGATACGCAGTATTTT,CASSNLAGDFTDTQYF
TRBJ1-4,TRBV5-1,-,TGCGCCAGCAGCGAACAGCCTAATGAAAAACTGTTTTTT,CASSEQPNEKLFF